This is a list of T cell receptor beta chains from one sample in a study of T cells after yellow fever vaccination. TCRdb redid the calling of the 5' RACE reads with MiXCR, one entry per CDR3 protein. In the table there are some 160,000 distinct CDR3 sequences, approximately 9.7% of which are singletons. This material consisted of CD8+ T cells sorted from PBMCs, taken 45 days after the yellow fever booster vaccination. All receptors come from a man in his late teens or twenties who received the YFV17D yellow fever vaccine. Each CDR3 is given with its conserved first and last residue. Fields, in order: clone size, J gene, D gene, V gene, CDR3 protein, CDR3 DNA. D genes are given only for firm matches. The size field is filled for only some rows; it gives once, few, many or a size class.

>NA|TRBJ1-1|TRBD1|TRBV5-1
CASGQGTEAFF
TGCGCCAGCGGACAGGGGACTGAAGCTTTCTTT
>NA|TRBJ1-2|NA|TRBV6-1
CASSAREEIANYGYTF
TGTGCCAGCAGCGCAAGGGAAGAGATAGCTAACTATGGCTACACCTTC
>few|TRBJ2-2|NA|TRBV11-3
CASSLRGAAGELFF
TGTGCCAGCAGCTTGAGGGGGGCGGCCGGGGAGCTGTTTTTT
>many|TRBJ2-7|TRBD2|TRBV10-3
CAISESISGSSYEQYF
TGTGCCATCAGTGAGTCGATTAGCGGGTCCTCCTACGAGCAGTACTTC
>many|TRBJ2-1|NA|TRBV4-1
CASSPAYGVNNEQFF
TGCGCCAGCAGCCCCGCATACGGGGTTAACAATGAGCAGTTCTTC
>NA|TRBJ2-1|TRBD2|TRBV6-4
CASRLHSGGFYNEQFF
TGTGCCAGCAGACTCCATAGCGGGGGGTTCTACAATGAGCAGTTCTTC
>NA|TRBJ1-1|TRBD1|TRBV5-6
CASSLEGTGPTEAFF
TGTGCCAGCAGCTTGGAAGGGACAGGCCCCACTGAAGCTTTCTTT
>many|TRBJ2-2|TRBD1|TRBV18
CASSPGTATFGELFF
TGTGCCAGCTCACCAGGGACAGCCACTTTCGGGGAGCTGTTTTTT
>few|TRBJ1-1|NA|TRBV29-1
CSVYPETDLNTEAFF
TGCAGCGTTTACCCCGAGACAGACCTTAACACTGAAGCTTTCTTT
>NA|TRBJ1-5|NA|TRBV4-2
CASSQGGQPQHF
TGTGCCAGCAGCCAAGGAGGTCAGCCCCAGCATTTT
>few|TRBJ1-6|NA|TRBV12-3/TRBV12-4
CASSSGILPLHF
TGTGCCAGCAGTTCAGGGATCCTACCCCTCCACTTT
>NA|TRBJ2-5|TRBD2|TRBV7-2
CASSLPTSGFPRTQYF
TGTGCCAGCAGCTTACCGACTAGCGGGTTCCCGCGGACCCAGTACTTC
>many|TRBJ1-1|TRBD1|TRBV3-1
CASSPQGGTEAFF
TGTGCCAGCAGCCCGCAGGGGGGCACTGAAGCTTTCTTT
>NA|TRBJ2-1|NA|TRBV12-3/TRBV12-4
CASSSPPDEQFF
TGTGCCAGCAGTTCACCCCCCGATGAGCAGTTCTTC
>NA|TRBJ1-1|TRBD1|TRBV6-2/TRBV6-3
CASSYSRRTGYTEAFF
TGTGCCAGCAGTTACAGCCGGCGGACAGGGTACACTGAAGCTTTCTTT
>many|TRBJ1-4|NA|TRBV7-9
CASSFGENPNEKLFF
TGTGCCAGCAGCTTTGGGGAGAACCCGAATGAAAAACTGTTTTTT
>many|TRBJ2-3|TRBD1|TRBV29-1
CSVETGTGKDTQYF
TGCAGCGTGGAAACCGGGACAGGGAAGGATACGCAGTATTTT
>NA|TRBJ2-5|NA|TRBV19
CASSMYPGVQETQYF
TGTGCCAGTAGTATGTATCCGGGGGTCCAAGAGACCCAGTACTTC
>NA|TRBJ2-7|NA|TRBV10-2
CASSASLYGEQYF
TGCGCCAGCAGTGCCTCCCTCTATGGGGAGCAGTACTTC
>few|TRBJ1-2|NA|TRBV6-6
CASSRNPDRIFAYGYTF
TGTGCCAGCAGCCGCAACCCCGACAGGATATTTGCGTATGGCTACACCTTC
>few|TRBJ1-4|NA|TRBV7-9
CASSSSRPARGEKLFF
TGTGCCAGCAGCTCAAGCAGACCGGCCAGGGGTGAAAAACTGTTTTTT
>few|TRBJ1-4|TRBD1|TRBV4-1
CASSQDWDSNEKLFF
TGCGCCAGCAGCCAAGATTGGGACAGTAATGAAAAACTGTTTTTT
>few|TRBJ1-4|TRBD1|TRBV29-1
CSAQPRDRGSEKLFF
TGCAGCGCCCAACCCCGGGACAGGGGGAGCGAAAAACTGTTTTTT
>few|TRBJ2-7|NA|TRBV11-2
CASSVGGREQYF
TGTGCCAGCAGCGTCGGGGGCCGCGAGCAGTACTTC
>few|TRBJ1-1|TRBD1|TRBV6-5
CASSLRGDSTEAFF
TGTGCCAGCAGTCTCCGGGGGGACAGCACCGAAGCTTTCTTT
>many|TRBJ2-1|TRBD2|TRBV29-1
CSARGGRNEQFF
TGCAGCGCCCGGGGGGGGCGGAATGAGCAGTTCTTC
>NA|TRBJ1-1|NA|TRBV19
CASSIPRRADTEAFF
TGTGCCAGTAGTATTCCAAGAAGGGCAGACACTGAAGCTTTCTTT
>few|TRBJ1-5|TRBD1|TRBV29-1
CSVEVQGATNQPQHF
TGCAGCGTGGAAGTACAGGGGGCGACCAATCAGCCCCAGCATTTT
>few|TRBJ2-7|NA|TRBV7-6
CASSLKGVEQYF
TGTGCCAGCAGCCTAAAGGGGGTCGAGCAGTACTTC
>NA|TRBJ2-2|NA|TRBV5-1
CASRQAENHGELFF
TGCGCCAGCAGACAGGCCGAAAATCACGGGGAGCTGTTTTTT
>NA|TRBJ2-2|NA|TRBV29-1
CSAGGSVLGTGELFF
TGCAGCGCCGGGGGTTCGGTGTTAGGCACCGGGGAGCTGTTTTTT
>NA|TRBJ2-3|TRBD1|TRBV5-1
CASSPSGTGEPTDTQYF
TGCGCCAGCAGCCCATCCGGGACAGGGGAACCCACAGATACGCAGTATTTT
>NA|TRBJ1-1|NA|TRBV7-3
CASSLRAQGYEAFF
TGTGCCAGCAGCTTAAGGGCACAGGGATATGAAGCTTTCTTT
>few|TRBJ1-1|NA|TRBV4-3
CASSPGRGLAAFF
TGCGCCAGCAGCCCCGGCAGGGGTCTGGCGGCTTTCTTT
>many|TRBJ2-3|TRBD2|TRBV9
CASSGTGTSGLDTQYF
TGTGCCAGCAGCGGTACCGGGACTAGCGGGCTAGATACGCAGTATTTT
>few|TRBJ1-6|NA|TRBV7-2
CASSGQGRTWNSPLHF
TGTGCCAGCAGCGGCCAGGGGAGGACGTGGAATTCACCCCTCCACTTT
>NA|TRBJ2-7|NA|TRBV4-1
CASSQQERYEQYF
TGCGCCAGCAGCCAACAGGAACGGTACGAGCAGTACTTC
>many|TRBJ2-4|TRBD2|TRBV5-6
CASSDTSGGAVNIQYF
TGTGCCAGCAGCGATACTAGCGGGGGGGCGGTAAACATTCAGTACTTC
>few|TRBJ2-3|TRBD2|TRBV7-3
CASRLAGGLTDTQYF
TGTGCCAGCAGATTAGCGGGGGGGCTGACAGATACGCAGTATTTT
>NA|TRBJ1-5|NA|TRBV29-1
CSARTRDQPQHF
TGCAGCGCTCGTACAAGAGATCAGCCCCAGCATTTT
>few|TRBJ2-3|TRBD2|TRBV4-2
CASSHRLAGATDTQYF
TGTGCCAGCAGCCATCGACTAGCGGGGGCCACAGATACGCAGTATTTT
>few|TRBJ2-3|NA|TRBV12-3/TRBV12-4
CASSLLGSSTDTQYF
TGTGCCAGCAGTCTATTGGGGTCTAGCACAGATACGCAGTATTTT
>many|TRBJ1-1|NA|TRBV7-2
CASSLAPEYTEAFF
TGTGCCAGCAGCTTAGCCCCCGAGTACACTGAAGCTTTCTTT
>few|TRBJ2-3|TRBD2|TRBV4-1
CASSQAERGGTDTQYF
TGCGCCAGCAGCCAAGCAGAGCGGGGCGGCACAGATACGCAGTATTTT
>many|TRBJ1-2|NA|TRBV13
CASSQFPGFSYGYTF
TGTGCCAGCAGCCAATTTCCAGGTTTTAGCTATGGCTACACCTTC
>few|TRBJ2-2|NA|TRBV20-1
CSAMHTGELFF
TGCAGCGCAATGCACACCGGGGAGCTGTTTTTT
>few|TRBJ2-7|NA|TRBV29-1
CSVFGLGYEQYF
TGCAGCGTTTTCGGTCTCGGCTACGAGCAGTACTTC
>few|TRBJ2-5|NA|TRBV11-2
CASSSRVLETQYF
TGTGCCAGCAGCTCCCGGGTTCTAGAGACCCAGTACTTC
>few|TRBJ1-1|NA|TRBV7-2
CASSLGGLSTEAFF
TGTGCCAGCAGCTTAGGGGGGCTAAGTACTGAAGCTTTCTTT
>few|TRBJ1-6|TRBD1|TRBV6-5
CASSYGLGTGDSPLHF
TGTGCCAGCAGTTACGGACTAGGGACAGGGGATTCACCCCTCCACTTT
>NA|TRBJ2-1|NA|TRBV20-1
CSARADPGGRYEQFF
TGCAGTGCTAGAGCCGACCCGGGGGGCAGGTATGAGCAGTTCTTC
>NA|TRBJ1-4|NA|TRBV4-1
CASSLEQGWDEKLFF
TGCGCCAGCAGCCTCGAACAGGGATGGGATGAAAAACTGTTTTTT
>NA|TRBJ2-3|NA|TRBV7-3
CASSPAVGGHNTDTQYF
TGTGCCAGCAGCCCCGCGGTCGGGGGGCATAACACAGATACGCAGTATTTT
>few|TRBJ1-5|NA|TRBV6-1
CASSESEPWAHSNQPQHF
TGTGCCAGCAGTGAATCCGAGCCATGGGCCCATAGCAATCAGCCCCAGCATTTT
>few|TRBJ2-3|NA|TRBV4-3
CASSQGRGITDTQYF
TGCGCCAGCAGCCAAGGCCGGGGGATCACAGATACGCAGTATTTT
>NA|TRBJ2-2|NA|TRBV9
CASSREVGQDANTGELFF
TGTGCCAGCAGCCGGGAAGTGGGGCAGGACGCGAACACCGGGGAGCTGTTTTTT
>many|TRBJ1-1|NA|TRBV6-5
CASSYSTGRTEAFF
TGTGCCAGCAGTTACTCTACGGGGCGGACTGAAGCTTTCTTT
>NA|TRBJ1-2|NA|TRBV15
CATSTDPYGYTF
TGTGCCACCAGCACCGACCCCTATGGCTACACCTTC
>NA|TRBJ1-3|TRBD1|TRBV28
CASRDQGASGNTIYF
TGTGCCAGCAGGGACCAGGGGGCGTCTGGAAACACCATATATTTT
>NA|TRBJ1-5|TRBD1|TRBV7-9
CASSLVGTEKYQPQHF
TGTGCCAGCAGCTTAGTTGGGACAGAGAAATATCAGCCCCAGCATTTT